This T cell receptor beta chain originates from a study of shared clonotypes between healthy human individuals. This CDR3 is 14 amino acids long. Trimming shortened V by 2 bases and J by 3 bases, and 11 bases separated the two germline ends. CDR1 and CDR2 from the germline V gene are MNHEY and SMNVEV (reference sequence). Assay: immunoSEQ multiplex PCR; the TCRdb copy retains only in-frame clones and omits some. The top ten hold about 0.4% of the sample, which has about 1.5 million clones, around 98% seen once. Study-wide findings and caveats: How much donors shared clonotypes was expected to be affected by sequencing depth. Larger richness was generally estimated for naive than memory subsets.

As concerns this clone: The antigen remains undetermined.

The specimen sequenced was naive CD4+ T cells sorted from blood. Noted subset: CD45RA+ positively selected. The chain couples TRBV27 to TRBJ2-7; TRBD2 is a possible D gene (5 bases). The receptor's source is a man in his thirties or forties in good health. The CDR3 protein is CASSLKRGNYEQYF. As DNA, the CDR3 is TGTGCCAGCAGTTTAAAGCGAGGGAACTACGAGCAGTACTTC.